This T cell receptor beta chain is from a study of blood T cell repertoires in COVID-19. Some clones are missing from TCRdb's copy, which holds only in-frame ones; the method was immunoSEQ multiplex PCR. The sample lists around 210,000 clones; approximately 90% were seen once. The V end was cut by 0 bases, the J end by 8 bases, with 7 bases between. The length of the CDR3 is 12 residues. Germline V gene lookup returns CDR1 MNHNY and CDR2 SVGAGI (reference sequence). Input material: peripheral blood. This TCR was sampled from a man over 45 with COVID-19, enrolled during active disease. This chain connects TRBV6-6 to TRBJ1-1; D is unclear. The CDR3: CASSYSRLEAFF. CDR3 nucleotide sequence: TGTGCCAGCAGTTACTCCCGACTGGAAGCTTTCTTT.